This passage covers 27 T cell receptor beta chains from one sample sequenced in a study of neurological immune-mediated disorders. Each CDR3 protein is one row after TCRdb ran MiXCR on the 5' RACE reads. The data hold about 31,000 distinct CDR3 sequences, with under 5% observed a single time. The source material was CD4+ T cells from blood. The source is a woman in her 40s in good health.

In its sample, this clonotype was seen many times. The V gene is TRBV3-1, the J gene TRBJ2-1, with D unclear. This CDR3 comprises 13 residues. V lost 3 bases, J lost 15 bases, and 18 bases lay in between. Germline V gene sequence: CDR1 LGHDT, CDR2 YNNKEL (reference sequence). The CDR3 reads CASSHQRLGLAFF. The CDR3 DNA reads TGTGCCAGCAGCCACCAAAGACTCGGGCTCGCGTTCTTC.

This clonotype has ten or more counts. The rearrangement uses TRBV9 and TRBJ2-2, with 7 bases aligning to TRBD2. The CDR3 consists of 15 residues. Germline CDR1 reads SGDLS; CDR2 reads YYNGEE. With 0 bases clipped from V and 4 bases from J, the junction kept 3 bases outside the gene matches. CDR3 sequence (DNA): TGTGCCAGCAGCGTAGTGGGACTACCCACCGGGGAGCTGTTTTTT. It codes for CASSVVGLPTGELFF.

This clonotype has at least ten counts. J is TRBJ1-3 and V is TRBV18; 8 bases map to TRBD1. The CDR3 covers 18 residues. Trimming removed 2 bases from V and 0 bases from J; junction bases left unmatched: 9. CDR1 KGHSH and CDR2 LQKENI come from the germline V gene. CDR3 bases: TGTGCCAGCTCACCATATGGGACAGGTGTTATCTCTGGAAACACCATATATTTT. Its translation: CASSPYGTGVISGNTIYF.

In its sample, this clonotype was seen many times. The rearrangement uses TRBV12-3 or TRBV12-4 and TRBJ2-1; 11 nucleotides align to TRBD2. The length of the CDR3 is 17 residues. V was clipped by 4 bases and J by 0 bases; unmatched bases: 5. CDR3: CASSSTSGDGSYNEQFF. CDR3 in DNA: TGTGCCAGCAGTTCGACTAGCGGGGACGGCTCCTACAATGAGCAGTTCTTC.

This clonotype was recorded many times. The V call is TRBV29-1, the J call TRBJ2-2; 7 bases are shared with TRBD2. This CDR3 is 14 amino acids long. Germline lookup yields CDR1 SQVTM and CDR2 ANQGSEA. The junction had 3 bases not matched to a gene; V was cut back by 3 bases and J by 2 bases. The CDR3 sequence: CSVDGGGNTGELFF. The CDR3 DNA reads as TGCAGCGTTGATGGCGGGGGAAACACCGGGGAGCTGTTTTTT.

This clonotype was found many times. The chain employs TRBV5-4 and TRBJ2-4, with TRBD1 matching 7 bases. The V gene end was trimmed by 4 bases and the J gene end by 3 bases; junction bases not matched to a gene: 10. The CDR3 has 16 residues. CDR1 and CDR2 from the germline V gene are SGHNT and YYREEE (reference sequence). In DNA, the CDR3 is TGTGCCAGCAGCCCGTCCCGGGACAGATTCAAAAACATTCAGTACTTC. It translates to CASSPSRDRFKNIQYF.

This clonotype came up many times. This rearrangement joins TRBV6-6 to TRBJ2-1; 10 nucleotides line up with TRBD2. The CDR3 runs 17 residues. Germline CDR1 is MNHNY and CDR2 is SVGAGI (reference sequence). After removal of 0 bases from V and 4 bases from J, the junction contained 6 bases not matched to a gene. Here the CDR3 reads CASSYSGLAGVYNEQFF. The CDR3 DNA reads as TGTGCCAGCAGTTACTCGGGGCTAGCGGGGGTTTACAATGAGCAGTTCTTC.

At least ten counts were recorded for this clonotype. This chain connects TRBV20-1 to TRBJ1-2; 11 bases match TRBD1. Germline CDR1 is DFQATT and CDR2 is SNEGSKA (reference sequence). The V and J ends lost 5 bases and 2 bases, in that order; junction bases with no gene match: 7. This CDR3 comprises 15 residues. The CDR3 is CSAYGQGARNYGYTF. The DNA of the CDR3 is TGCAGTGCTTACGGACAGGGGGCGCGGAACTATGGCTACACCTTC.

Turning to this clonotype: Since a much larger clone is just one base distant, this may be a read error. This chain connects TRBV19 to TRBJ1-2; D not certain. Germline-derived CDR1 and CDR2 are LNHDA and SQIVND (reference sequence). Between the trimmed V and J ends, which lost 6 bases and 1 base, there was a span of 18 bases. This CDR3 contains 16 residues. The CDR3 DNA sequence: TGTGCCAGTAGCGACCCGACCCCGACCGTTAACTATGGCTACACCTTC. Translated, it gives CASSDPTPTVNYGYTF.

There are many counts of this clonotype. J is TRBJ1-4 and V is TRBV3-1, with D unresolved. The CDR3 consists of 12 residues. V lost 4 bases, J lost 7 bases, and 7 bases lay in between. Looked up from germline, CDR1 is LGHDT and CDR2 is YNNKEL (reference sequence). This chain's CDR3 is CASSRHREKLFF. DNA for the CDR3: TGTGCCAGCAGCCGGCATCGTGAAAAACTGTTTTTT.

The sample holds many counts of this clonotype. The chain employs TRBV20-1 and TRBJ1-2; TRBD1 agrees at 8 bases. Germline V gives CDR1 DFQATT, CDR2 SNEGSKA (reference sequence). The CDR3 consists of 15 residues. Trimming cost V 4 bases and J 0 bases; bases outside gene matches: 7. CDR3 protein: CSANPLQGANYGYTF. Here the CDR3 DNA reads TGCAGTGCTAACCCTCTACAGGGGGCTAACTATGGCTACACCTTC.

This clonotype was found many times. The rearrangement uses TRBV15 and TRBJ2-3; perhaps TRBD2 as D (6 bases). Per the germline V gene, CDR1 is LNHNV and CDR2 is YYDKDF (reference sequence). V lost 4 bases and J lost 5, with 10 bases in between. The CDR3 consists of 13 residues. The CDR3 spells CATSIQGGDTQYF. CDR3 sequence (DNA): TGTGCCACCAGCATCCAGGGAGGAGATACGCAGTATTTT.

In its sample, this clonotype was seen many times. The CDR3 DNA follows: TGCAGCGTTGAGGGGACAGGGGTCGGTGGTGAAGCTTTCTTT. It is translated as CSVEGTGVGGEAFF. The gene calls are TRBV29-1 and TRBJ1-1; 10 bases match TRBD1. CDR1 is SQVTM, CDR2 ANQGSEA, per germline. The CDR3 is 14 amino acids. With V trimmed by 3 bases and J by 7 bases, 8 bases remained unmatched.

The chain employs TRBV18 and TRBJ2-4, with D possibly being TRBD2 (5 bases). CDR1 KGHSH and CDR2 LQKENI come from the germline V gene. The CDR3 is 14 amino acids. V dropped 3 bases and J dropped 7 bases, with 13 bases sitting between them. The CDR3 DNA reads TGTGCCAGCTCACCGGAGGACGGCCCGAACATTCAGTACTTC. Amino acid sequence: CASSPEDGPNIQYF.

This clonotype occurred many times. The genes are TRBV12-3 or TRBV12-4 and TRBJ1-2; 11 bases map to TRBD1. There are 14 residues in the CDR3. V shed 6 bases and J 3 bases; nucleotides not matched to a gene: 3. CDR3 sequence: CASSPGQGDYGYTF. The DNA for the CDR3 is TGTGCCAGCAGCCCGGGACAGGGGGACTATGGCTACACCTTC.

In its sample, this clonotype was seen many times. The chain recombines TRBV3-1 with TRBJ2-7; 7 bases agree with TRBD2. The J segment lost 8 bases and the V segment lost 4 bases, leaving 11 bases of the junction unmatched. This CDR3 comprises 14 residues. The germline V gene encodes CDR1 LGHDT and CDR2 YNNKEL (reference sequence). CDR3 amino acids: CASSPLGGVAQQYF. The CDR3 DNA sequence: TGTGCCAGCAGCCCCCTGGGGGGGGTGGCACAGCAGTACTTC.

This clonotype came up many times. The chain carries TRBV7-9 and TRBJ2-1; D unclear. The germline V gene encodes CDR1 SEHNR and CDR2 FQNEAQ (reference sequence). The V and J ends lost 5 bases and 7 bases respectively, with 6 bases between them. The CDR3 covers 11 residues. The CDR3 DNA is TGTGCCAGCAGCGGCCTTAATGAGCAGTTCTTC. Translated, it gives CASSGLNEQFF.

Many counts were recorded for this clonotype. This chain connects TRBV7-9 to TRBJ2-1; D is perhaps TRBD1 (5 bases). Trimming shortened V by 5 bases and J by 8 bases, and 10 bases separated the two germline ends. Looked up from germline, CDR1 is SEHNR and CDR2 is FQNEAQ (reference sequence). This CDR3 is built from 12 residues. The CDR3 reads CASSSRVDEQFF. Written as DNA, the CDR3 is TGTGCCAGCAGCAGCAGGGTCGATGAGCAGTTCTTC.

The table lists this clonotype with many counts. The chain is built from TRBV28 and TRBJ1-4; the D gene is possibly TRBD1 (5 bases). The germline V gene encodes CDR1 MDHEN and CDR2 SYDVKM. Trimming stripped 7 bases from V and 5 bases from J, with 17 bases between. CDR3 length: 15 residues. CDR3 sequence reads: CASTLTGALNEKLFF. The CDR3 DNA reads as TGTGCCAGCACGTTGACCGGGGCCCTCAATGAAAAACTGTTTTTT.

There are many counts of this clonotype. The chain combines TRBV9 with TRBJ1-3, with D possibly being TRBD1 (6 bases). The CDR3 spans 16 residues. CDR1 and CDR2 from the germline V gene are SGDLS and YYNGEE. Trimming cost V 0 bases and J 1 base, with 11 bases left between them. CDR3 nucleotide sequence: TGTGCCAGCAGCGTAGTAGGGGGGGAGTCTGGAAACACCATATATTTT. This codes for CASSVVGGESGNTIYF.

The sample holds many counts of this clonotype. The V gene is TRBV10-1, the J gene TRBJ2-2; D is perhaps TRBD2 (5 bases). The germline V gene has CDR1 WNHNN and CDR2 SYGVQD (reference sequence). V was pared by 7 bases and J by 7 bases, with 19 bases between. The CDR3 contains 15 residues. The CDR3 DNA sequence: TGCGCCAGCAAGGACTCTCCCGGGCCGTACGGGGAGCTGTTTTTT. This codes for CASKDSPGPYGELFF.

This clonotype was recorded at least ten times. The gene calls are TRBV18 and TRBJ1-5, with 10 bases fitting TRBD1. The CDR3 length is 16 residues. Germline trimming cut 6 bases from V and 5 bases from J; bases unmatched to any gene: 10. Germline-derived CDR1 and CDR2 are KGHSH and LQKENI. DNA for the CDR3: TGTGCCAGCTCCCCTCGAACGGGACAGGGGTATCAGCCCCAGCATTTT. Protein: CASSPRTGQGYQPQHF.

There are many counts of this clonotype. The chain has TRBV20-1 and TRBJ2-7, with a weak D call TRBD2 (5 bases). This CDR3 is built from 13 residues. In germline, CDR1 is DFQATT, CDR2 SNEGSKA (reference sequence). V lost 3 bases, J lost 2 bases, and 11 bases lay in between. CDR3 nucleotide sequence: TGCAGTGCTAGTTCCGGGGTAACCTACGAGCAGTACTTC. It is translated as CSASSGVTYEQYF.

This clonotype was observed at least ten times. The J gene is TRBJ2-3, the V gene TRBV6-6; 7 nucleotides line up with TRBD2. The CDR3 has 14 amino acids. Germline CDR1 reads MNHNY; CDR2 reads SVGAGI (reference sequence). Trimming at V came to 8 bases and at J to 1 base, leaving 6 bases not matched to a gene. In DNA form, the CDR3 reads TGTGCCAGCGGGGGGGGATTTGGCACAGATACGCAGTATTTT. Its translation: CASGGGFGTDTQYF.

Many counts were recorded for this clonotype. V is TRBV20-1 and J is TRBJ2-2; no clear D. Trimming left V 7 bases short and J 3 bases short, with 15 bases between. Germline V CDR1 and CDR2: DFQATT, SNEGSKA (reference sequence). The CDR3 extends over 14 amino acids. Written as DNA, the CDR3 is TGCAGTGTTAGGGAAAGGGTGGACACCGGGGAGCTGTTTTTT. Encoded protein: CSVRERVDTGELFF.

Many counts were recorded for this clonotype. The J gene is TRBJ2-5, the V gene TRBV12-3 or TRBV12-4; possibly TRBD2 for D (5 bases). The CDR3 covers 14 residues. V was trimmed by 2 bases and J by 5 bases, leaving 12 bases between them. CDR3 sequence reads: CASSLWASGETQYF. As DNA, the CDR3 is TGTGCCAGCAGTTTATGGGCTTCGGGGGAGACCCAGTACTTC.

This clonotype was counted ten times or more. The chain carries TRBV3-1 and TRBJ2-2; D is unresolved. The CDR3 has 13 residues. Trimming pared 4 bases from V and 4 bases from J, leaving 7 bases between. Germline CDR1 reads LGHDT; CDR2 reads YNNKEL (reference sequence). Written as DNA, the CDR3 is TGTGCCAGCAGCCGACTGATCACCGGGGAGCTGTTTTTT. Translating it yields CASSRLITGELFF.